These 3 T cell receptor beta chains share one sample of origin, sequenced in a study of CD8+ T cells in alopecia areata. Extracted RNA was reverse transcribed into cDNA, the sequencing template. The method was immunoSEQ multiplex PCR; TCRdb's version includes in-frame clones alone and lacks a portion of them. The sample has around 7,800 clones; 67% are singletons. The study team obtained lesional scalp punch biopsies and peripheral blood from alopecia areata patients. The sequences come from skin, collected at week 0. These receptors all come from a human donor with alopecia areata.

V gene TRBV7-2 combines with J gene TRBJ2-6; D ambiguous. In germline, CDR1 is SGHTA, CDR2 FQGNSA. The V gene lost 5 bases and the J gene lost 0 bases, with 8 bases spanning the gap. There are 15 residues in the CDR3. The CDR3 nucleotides read TGTGCCAGCAGCCCGTTGAGCTCTGGGGCCAACGTCCTGACTTTC. Encoded protein: CASSPLSSGANVLTF.

The J gene is TRBJ1-3, the V gene TRBV7-9; a possible D gene is TRBD1 (5 bases). The CDR3 is 17 residues long. The germline V gene has CDR1 SEHNR and CDR2 FQNEAQ (reference sequence). V lost 1 base and J lost 2, with 15 bases in between. The CDR3 region has the DNA TGTGCCAGCAGCTTAGTCGGCAGGGTCGTCGCTGGAAACACCATATATTTT. Its translation is CASSLVGRVVAGNTIYF.

The CDR3 DNA is TGTGCCAGTAGTTTAGGACAGGGGAGATCCGGGGAGCTGTTTTTT. Translation gives CASSLGQGRSGELFF. V usage is TRBV19 and J usage is TRBJ2-2; TRBD1 agrees at 9 bases. V was pared by 5 bases and J by 6 bases, with 7 bases of the junction left unmatched. CDR1 and CDR2 from the germline V gene are LNHDA and SQIVND (reference sequence). CDR3 size: 15 residues.